What follows are 11 T cell receptor beta chains derived from one specimen sequenced in a study of response to subunit inactivated influenza vaccine. TCRdb re-derived calls from the RT-PCR reads in MiXCR, one entry per CDR3 protein. Among a few hundred thousand distinct CDR3 sequences, about 20% were seen once, and the ten largest hold about 9.4%. The specimen was PBMCs from blood, collected less than 22 months after vaccination. The source of these receptors is a man aged 45 to 75 who received an inactivated influenza vaccine.

This clonotype was counted a few times. V and J are TRBV11-2 and TRBJ1-1; D is unresolved. Trimming shortened V by 3 bases and J by 0 bases, and 11 bases separated the two germline ends. CDR1 SGHAT and CDR2 FQNNGV come from the germline V gene. The length of the CDR3 is 15 residues. CDR3 region: CASSFSNAMNTEAFF. The CDR3 DNA is TGTGCCAGCAGCTTTTCCAACGCCATGAACACTGAAGCTTTCTTT.

The rearrangement links TRBV28 to TRBJ2-2; unclear D gene. This CDR3 is 15 amino acids long. Trimming pared 7 bases from V and 4 bases from J, leaving 16 bases between. CDR1 and CDR2 from the germline V gene are MDHEN and SYDVKM. The CDR3 DNA sequence: TGTGCCAGCACTTACAGTGGGGTGGGCACCGGGGAGCTGTTTTTT. The encoded protein is CASTYSGVGTGELFF.

The chain uses TRBV3-1 and TRBJ2-5, with TRBD2 matching over 10 bases. The V gene's germline CDR1 is LGHDT and CDR2 YNNKEL (reference sequence). The CDR3 extends over 15 amino acids. The V gene end was trimmed by 2 bases and the J gene end by 4 bases; junction bases not matched to a gene: 4. In DNA form, the CDR3 reads TGTGCCAGCAGCCAAACGAGGACTAGCGGAGAGACCCAGTACTTC. Amino acids: CASSQTRTSGETQYF.

A few counts support this clonotype. The chain employs TRBV12-3 or TRBV12-4 and TRBJ1-5; a possible D gene is TRBD1 (5 bases). V shed 8 bases and J shed 6 bases, with 14 bases lying between them. The CDR3 loop spans 13 amino acids. DNA for the CDR3: TGTGCCAGCTCATCCGGGGCCGGTCAGCCCCAGCATTTT. Translating it yields CASSSGAGQPQHF.

V and J are TRBV18 and TRBJ2-2; TRBD2 might be the D (6 bases). The CDR3 has 15 residues. Germline V gene sequence: CDR1 KGHSH, CDR2 LQKENI. Trimming pared 3 bases from V and 1 base from J, leaving 9 bases between. The CDR3 region has the DNA TGTGCCAGCTCACCGCCGGGACTGAACACCGGGGAGCTGTTTTTT. This translates into CASSPPGLNTGELFF.

The chain couples TRBV3-1 to TRBJ2-3, with a weak D call TRBD2 (6 bases). The CDR3 has 17 amino acids. V dropped 0 bases and J dropped 0 bases, with 13 bases sitting between them. The germline CDR1 and CDR2 sequences are LGHDT and YNNKEL (reference sequence). This CDR3 reads CASSQESSATSTDTQYF. As DNA, the CDR3 is TGTGCCAGCAGCCAAGAGTCTAGCGCGACTAGCACAGATACGCAGTATTTT.

Ten or more counts support this clonotype. The V gene is TRBV3-1, the J gene TRBJ1-1; the D is unclear. Trimming removed 6 bases at V and 5 bases at J, with 10 bases between. Germline CDR1 LGHDT, CDR2 YNNKEL (reference sequence). The CDR3 loop spans 12 amino acids. This chain's CDR3 is CASSLMGTEAFF. The CDR3 DNA reads TGTGCCAGCAGTTTAATGGGGACTGAAGCTTTCTTT.

This clonotype was observed a few times. In DNA, the CDR3 is TGCAGCGTTGACAGCTTAAACACTGAAGCTTTCTTT. This encodes CSVDSLNTEAFF. V and J are TRBV29-1 and TRBJ1-1; D is unresolved. Trimming left V 3 bases short and J 2 bases short, with 7 bases between. From germline, CDR1 is SQVTM and CDR2 ANQGSEA. There are 12 residues in the CDR3.

The sample holds a few counts of this clonotype. J is TRBJ1-6 and V is TRBV28; no clear D gene. Between the trimmed V and J ends, which lost 1 base and 3 bases, there was a span of 13 bases. The CDR3 sequence is 17 residues long. Looked up from germline, CDR1 is MDHEN and CDR2 is SYDVKM. The CDR3 here is CASSLFSTTNYNSPLHF. The CDR3 nucleotides read TGTGCCAGCAGTTTATTTTCCACCACGAACTATAATTCACCCCTCCACTTT.

The chain joins TRBV7-3 to TRBJ2-3; D is undetermined. V lost 1 base, J lost 3 bases, and 11 bases lay in between. The CDR3 length is 15 residues. Germline V gene data show CDR1 as SGHTA and CDR2 as FQGTGA. The chain's CDR3 is CASSLSGTFTDTQYF. CDR3 nucleotide sequence: TGTGCCAGCAGCTTAAGCGGCACATTTACAGATACGCAGTATTTT.

The chain joins TRBV7-9 to TRBJ2-7; TRBD1 agrees at 7 bases. The CDR3 is 14 amino acids. From germline, CDR1 is SEHNR and CDR2 FQNEAQ (reference sequence). V lost 4 bases, J lost 6 bases, and 9 bases stayed unmatched. CDR3 bases: TGTGCCAGCAGCTCCGGACAGGATTGGGGCGAGCAGTACTTC. Amino acids: CASSSGQDWGEQYF. Looking up the rest from reference TRBV7-9 and TRBJ2-7 gives the full variable domain: DTGVSQNPRHKITKRGQNVTFRCDPISEHNRLYWYRQTLGQGPEFLTYFQNEAQLEKSRLLSDRFSAERPKGSFSTLEIQRTEQGDSAMYLCASSSGQDWGEQYFGPGTRLTVT.